A selection of T cell receptor beta chains follows, all from one sample in a study of T cells in Graves' hyperthyroidism and ophthalmopathy. MiXCR, applied by TCRdb to the multiplex PCR reads, yields one record per CDR3 protein. Found here are approximately 480,000 distinct CDR3 sequences, 20% of them singletons; the top ten hold roughly 29%. Sequencing was carried out using blood. These receptors all come from a man aged 18 to 30 with Graves' hyperthyroidism. Each CDR3 is given with its conserved first and last residue. D genes are given only for firm matches. Clone size is shown for a subset of rows, as once, few, many or a class of expanded clone.

d_call j_call v_call clone_size cdr3_nt cdr3_aa
- TRBJ2-4 TRBV2 - TGTGCCAGCAGGGGTCCCCTAGCGAACATTCAGTACTTC CASRGPLANIQYF
- TRBJ2-4 TRBV6-5 once TGTGCCAGCAGTCTCGAGAAGGGACCGATAGCCAAAAACATTCAGTACTTC CASSLEKGPIAKNIQYF
- TRBJ2-5 TRBV27 - TGTGCCAGCAGCGGGGTTGGTGGGGAGACCCAGTACTTC CASSGVGGETQYF
- TRBJ1-2 TRBV7-8 few TGTGCCAGCAGCTTCCGGGGGGTAATTGGCTACACCTTC CASSFRGVIGYTF
- TRBJ1-5 TRBV19 many TGTGCCAGTAGGCCTGGGGGGCTCAATCAGCCCCAGCATTTT CASRPGGLNQPQHF
- TRBJ1-2 TRBV20-1 many TGCAGTGCTAGAGTGGTAGGCAGGGGATCTTCCTATGGCTACACCTTC CSARVVGRGSSYGYTF
- TRBJ2-7 TRBV28 many TGTGCCAGCAGTCATCCCGCCGTGGGGTTCTACGAGCAGTACTTC CASSHPAVGFYEQYF
- TRBJ2-7 TRBV20-1 many TGCAGTGCTAGAGAAGGCAGCTCCTACGAGCAGTACTTC CSAREGSSYEQYF
- TRBJ2-5 TRBV28 many TGTGCCAGCAGTCCTGGATCTGGGAGGACCCAGTACTTC CASSPGSGRTQYF
- TRBJ2-7 TRBV12-3/TRBV12-4 many TGTGCCAGCAGTTTACGGGAATCCTACGAGCAGTACTTC CASSLRESYEQYF
- TRBJ1-3 TRBV18 - TGTGCCAGCTCACCCTCCGGACTGTCTCCCTCTGGAAACACCATATATTTT CASSPSGLSPSGNTIYF
TRBD1 TRBJ2-7 TRBV28 - TGTGCCAGCAGAAGAAACAGGGGGCGCGTCGAGCAGTACTTC CASRRNRGRVEQYF
TRBD1 TRBJ1-2 TRBV5-1 many TGCGCCAGCAGCCCACTGTCACAGGGGCAGGGCTACACCTTC CASSPLSQGQGYTF
- TRBJ1-6 TRBV6-1 many TGTGCCAGCTCCCCGCGGCAGTTCTATAATTCACCCCTCCACTTT CASSPRQFYNSPLHF
TRBD1 TRBJ2-1 TRBV6-2/TRBV6-3 few TGTGCCAGCAGTCGTAGGGTACCTCGTACAGGGGGCAATGAGCAGTTCTTC CASSRRVPRTGGNEQFF
- TRBJ2-5 TRBV2 many TGTGCCAGCGGGCAGGGGGAGACCCAGTACTTC CASGQGETQYF
- TRBJ2-7 TRBV28 many TGTGCCAGCAGTTCCGACAGGAGCTACTACGAGCAGTACTTC CASSSDRSYYEQYF
TRBD1 TRBJ1-5 TRBV6-1 many TGTGCCAGCAGTGAATGGGACAGGGGAGGTCAGCCCCAGCATTTT CASSEWDRGGQPQHF
TRBD1 TRBJ1-2 TRBV6-5 - TGTGCCAGCAGTTACAAGGGGGCATTATGGAGCTACACCTTC CASSYKGALWSYTF
- TRBJ2-5 TRBV6-5 - TGTGCCAGCAGTTCCACCCGCAGTGTAACCCAAGAGACCCAGTACTTC CASSSTRSVTQETQYF
- TRBJ1-6 TRBV12-5 - TGTGCTAGTGGGGAAATGGTGGGGCTTAATTCACCCCTCCACTTT CASGEMVGLNSPLHF
TRBD2 TRBJ2-2 TRBV7-7 many TGTGCTATCGCGGGGGACACCGGGGAGCTGTTTTTT CAIAGDTGELFF
- TRBJ1-1 TRBV12-3/TRBV12-4 - TGTGCCAGCATCAGGGGAGGGGGGCGCACTGAAGCTTTCTTT CASIRGGGRTEAFF
- TRBJ1-5 TRBV2 many TGTGCCAGCAGGGGGGACTCACTAAGCGCCCAGCATTTT CASRGDSLSAQHF
- TRBJ2-7 TRBV6-2/TRBV6-3 many TGTGCCAGCAGTTACGATGGGGCCCTCCCCGAGCAGTACTTC CASSYDGALPEQYF
- TRBJ2-7 TRBV4-1 - TGCGCCAGCAGCCAAGTAGAGGGCCCCTGCGAGCAGTACTTC CASSQVEGPCEQYF
- TRBJ2-7 TRBV28 - TGTGCCAGCAGTCCGTCGACGGGACCCCACTACGAGCAGTACTTC CASSPSTGPHYEQYF
TRBD1 TRBJ1-5 TRBV6-2/TRBV6-3 many TGTGCCAGCAGTTCCTGGGACAGGGGTAAGCAGCCCCAGCATTTT CASSSWDRGKQPQHF
- TRBJ2-2 TRBV20-1 many TGCAGTGTGAAGCAGGGCAGCACCGGGGAGCTGTTTTTT CSVKQGSTGELFF
- TRBJ1-1 TRBV28 many TGTGCCAGCAGTCTCGCGGACCTGTTGGTAAACACTGAAGCTTTCTTT CASSLADLLVNTEAFF
TRBD1 TRBJ1-6 TRBV28 many TGTGCCACGCGACAGGGCCAGGGGTTGGATTCACCCCTCCACTTT CATRQGQGLDSPLHF
TRBD1 TRBJ1-5 TRBV20-1 - TGCAGTGCTACTGAGACAGGGAATCAGCCCCAGCATTTT CSATETGNQPQHF
- TRBJ2-7 TRBV6-1 many TGTGCCAGCAGCCACAGCCCTCTGGAGCAGTACTTC CASSHSPLEQYF
- TRBJ2-7 TRBV6-5 many TGTGCCAGCAGCCCCAATGTAGAGCAGTACTTC CASSPNVEQYF
- TRBJ2-7 TRBV18 few TGTGCCAGCGGGCGGGGTCCAACCTACGAGCAGTACTTC CASGRGPTYEQYF
- TRBJ1-1 TRBV15 once TGTGCCACCAGCAGAGATCTTAGGTTAACTGAAGCTTTCTTT CATSRDLRLTEAFF
- TRBJ2-5 TRBV7-2 many TGTGCCAGCAGCCAATCCACTTGGTTGGGGATGGAGACCCAGTACTTC CASSQSTWLGMETQYF
- TRBJ1-1 TRBV2 many TGTGCCAGCAGTGGCCACGAGAACACTGAAGCTTTCTTT CASSGHENTEAFF
- TRBJ1-2 TRBV24-1 - TGTGCCACCAGTGACTCTGGGACTTCAAGGTGGGGCTACACCTTC CATSDSGTSRWGYTF
- TRBJ2-7 TRBV28 - TGTGCCAGCAGCCTTAGCGGTCGGAGCTTCTTCGAGCAGTACTTC CASSLSGRSFFEQYF
- TRBJ2-5 TRBV2 few TGTGCCAGCAGTGAATTGGCAGGGCAGGAGACCCAGTACTTC CASSELAGQETQYF
- TRBJ1-1 TRBV27 many TGTGCCAGCAGTTTATCCCTCGGATGGACTGAAGCTTTCTTT CASSLSLGWTEAFF
- TRBJ2-1 TRBV7-7 - TGTGCCAGCAGCCCCACGGGGGCCATTGAGCAGTTCTTC CASSPTGAIEQFF
- TRBJ2-2 TRBV11-3 many TGTGCCAGCAGCTCCCCAGGACATTACACCGGGGAGCTGTTTTTT CASSSPGHYTGELFF
- TRBJ1-2 TRBV5-1 - TGCGCCAGCAGCCCACTGGACAGCAATTACACCTTC CASSPLDSNYTF
- TRBJ1-2 TRBV6-5 many TGTGCCACTTCCAGGGAGGCGACCTATGGCTACACCTTC CATSREATYGYTF
- TRBJ2-5 TRBV5-1 few TGCGCCAGCAGCTTGTTTGGGGTTCGTGAGACCCAGTACTTC CASSLFGVRETQYF
TRBD2 TRBJ2-2 TRBV10-2 many TGCGCCAGCAAATTAGCGGGGGGCACCGGGGAGCTGTTTTTT CASKLAGGTGELFF
- TRBJ2-5 TRBV28 few TGTGCCAGCAGTGGGTCGACGGAGACCCAGTACTTC CASSGSTETQYF
- TRBJ2-5 TRBV12-3/TRBV12-4 - TGTGCCAGCAGTTCCGGGACACAGCAAGAGACCCAGTACTTC CASSSGTQQETQYF
- TRBJ2-4 TRBV9 few TGTGCCAGCAGCGTAGCTGGCGGGGATAAAAACATTCAGTACTTC CASSVAGGDKNIQYF
TRBD2 TRBJ2-3 TRBV6-4 many TGTGCCAGCAGTGAGCGGGGGGGCACAGATACGCAGTATTTT CASSERGGTDTQYF
- TRBJ2-7 TRBV19 few TGTGCCAGTAGTATTTTCGGGGAAGTGGCCTACGAGCAGTACTTC CASSIFGEVAYEQYF
- TRBJ2-3 TRBV6-1 many TGTGCCAGCAGTGCCCGGGGGTTTGGCACAGATACGCAGTATTTT CASSARGFGTDTQYF
- TRBJ1-1 TRBV4-2 many TGTGCCAGCAGCCAAGGGGGCGTAGCTTTCTTT CASSQGGVAFF